The next 23 T cell receptor beta chains were all read from a single sample in a study of shared clonotypes between healthy human individuals. Sequenced by immunoSEQ multiplex PCR; TCRdb stores in-frame clones only, minus some. The table includes 2 million to 2.5 million clones, approximately 90% detected once. Sequencing input: naive CD4+ T cells from PBMCs. Subset described: CD45RA+ positively selected. The origin of the receptors is a man between 18 and 29 years old in good health. Some clones in this sample may be carry-over from other donors' samples.

The V gene is TRBV2, the J gene TRBJ2-3; D not certain. CDR1 SNHLY and CDR2 FYNNEI come from the germline V gene. V was trimmed by 6 bases and J by 9 bases, leaving 10 bases between them. CDR3 length equals 11 residues. The CDR3 region has the DNA TGTGCCAGCAGGAGCATAGGGACGCAGTATTTT. Encoded protein: CASRSIGTQYF.

The genes are TRBV5-4 and TRBJ2-1; D possibly corresponds to TRBD1 (7 bases). Looked up from germline, CDR1 is SGHNT and CDR2 is YYREEE (reference sequence). Trimming pared 6 bases from V and 7 bases from J, leaving 26 bases between. The CDR3 consists of 17 residues. The DNA of the CDR3 is TGTGCCAGCAACCGACCAAATATGGAGGGGGCGAGGAATGAGCAGTTCTTC. It is translated as CASNRPNMEGARNEQFF.

Remarks on this clone: One end of the junction varies from germline; a read error may be responsible. V and J are TRBV28 and TRBJ2-7, with 14 bases aligning to TRBD2. The CDR3 covers 13 residues. Germline V lookup: CDR1 MDHEN, CDR2 SYDVKM. The chain's CDR3 is CASSSGLAGGPLF. The CDR3 DNA reads as TGTGCCAGCAGCTCCGGACTAGCGGGAGGCCCCCTGTTC.

The rearrangement links TRBV18 to TRBJ1-5; D is perhaps TRBD1 (5 bases). The CDR3 consists of 14 residues. Trimming cost V 0 bases and J 7 bases, with 10 bases left between them. CDR1 is KGHSH, CDR2 LQKENI, per germline. CDR3 DNA sequence: TGTGCCAGCTCACCACCGGGGGATAACCAGCCCCAGCATTTT. Amino acid sequence: CASSPPGDNQPQHF. The full variable domain, in which reference TRBV18 and TRBJ1-5 provide the parts outside the CDR3, is NAGVMQNPRHLVRRRGQEARLRCSPMKGHSHVYWYRQLPEEGLKFMVYLQKENIIDESGMPKERFSAEFPKEGPSILRIQQVVRGDSAAYFCASSPPGDNQPQHFGDGTRLSIL.

The V call is TRBV2, the J call TRBJ2-2, with TRBD2 as a possible D gene (5 bases). Germline V CDR1 and CDR2: SNHLY, FYNNEI. V lost 8 bases to trimming and J lost 2 bases, with 12 bases between them. The CDR3 sequence is 14 residues long. In DNA, the CDR3 is TGTGCCAGCGGGAGAGAAATAAACACCGGGGAGCTGTTTTTT. Translated: CASGREINTGELFF.

CDR3: CASRLGTGGRKLFF. CDR3 DNA: TGCGCCAGCAGGCTGGGGACAGGGGGTAGAAAACTGTTTTTT. The V gene is TRBV5-1, the J gene TRBJ1-4, with TRBD1 identical over 11 bases. With V trimmed by 5 bases and J by 10 bases, 7 bases remained unmatched. In germline, CDR1 is SGHRS, CDR2 YFSETQ. This CDR3 has 14 amino acids.

The chain is built from TRBV27 and TRBJ2-1; D unresolved. The CDR3 has 14 amino acids. Trimming removed 4 bases at V and 10 bases at J, with 17 bases between. In germline, CDR1 is MNHEY, CDR2 SMNVEV (reference sequence). In nucleotides, the CDR3 is TGTGCCAGCAGTTCCCGGGCCCCACCCAGCGAGCAGTTCTTC. Translating it yields CASSSRAPPSEQFF.

The gene calls are TRBV27 and TRBJ1-2, with 7 nucleotides matching TRBD1. CDR1 is MNHEY, CDR2 SMNVEV, per germline (reference sequence). The CDR3 consists of 13 residues. The V segment lost 4 bases and the J segment 8 bases; nucleotides outside the gene matches: 7. Here the CDR3 reads CASSSRDSWGYTF. CDR3 in DNA: TGTGCCAGCAGTTCCCGGGACAGTTGGGGCTACACCTTC.

This chain connects TRBV11-2 to TRBJ2-1; 10 nucleotides align to TRBD2. Losses at the gene ends were 4 bases for V and 7 bases for J; bases not matched to a gene: 7. Germline CDR1 reads SGHAT; CDR2 reads FQNNGV. The CDR3 spans 15 residues. The CDR3 bases are TGTGCCAGCAGCTCCCAAGCGGGAGGGGTGAATGAGCAGTTCTTC. This sequence encodes CASSSQAGGVNEQFF.

This chain joins TRBV7-9 and TRBJ2-2, with 8 bases identical to TRBD1. In germline, CDR1 is SEHNR, CDR2 FQNEAQ (reference sequence). There are 16 residues in the CDR3. Unmatched junction bases numbered 9, after V lost 5 bases and J lost 4 bases. CDR3 sequence reads: CASSLPDRESTGELFF. The CDR3 DNA reads TGTGCCAGCAGCCTCCCGGACAGGGAATCCACCGGGGAGCTGTTTTTT.

The chain employs TRBV7-2 and TRBJ2-7; TRBD2 is a possible D gene (6 bases). This CDR3 spans 16 amino acids. CDR1 SGHTA and CDR2 FQGNSA come from the germline V gene. Trimming took off 3 bases at V and 1 base at J, with 16 bases between the two ends. The CDR3 DNA sequence: TGTGCCAGCAGCTTCCGGCGGGGCCCGGGATCCTACGAGCAGTACTTC. This encodes CASSFRRGPGSYEQYF.

The chain has TRBV5-4 and TRBJ2-7; possibly TRBD2 for D (5 bases). With 7 bases removed from V and 4 bases from J, the gap between germline ends came to 15 bases. The V gene's germline CDR1 is SGHNT and CDR2 YYREEE (reference sequence). The CDR3 spans 13 residues. The CDR3 sequence: CASSRELSYEQYF. CDR3 in DNA: TGTGCCAGCTCCCGGGAACTGTCTTACGAGCAGTACTTC.

This clone has just one count. The V call is TRBV9, the J call TRBJ1-6; the match to TRBD1 covers 10 bases. The V gene end was trimmed by 3 bases and the J gene end by 9 bases; junction bases not matched to a gene: 3. Germline V lookup: CDR1 SGDLS, CDR2 YYNGEE. CDR3 length: 14 residues. The CDR3 bases are TGTGCCAGCAGCGGACAGGGGGCGGTTTCACCCCTCCACTTT. It codes for CASSGQGAVSPLHF.

The genes are TRBV28 and TRBJ2-7; TRBD2 agrees at 9 bases. The V segment lost 8 bases and the J segment 7 bases; nucleotides outside the gene matches: 18. The CDR3 contains 16 residues. Germline-derived CDR1 and CDR2 are MDHEN and SYDVKM. The DNA of the CDR3 is TGTGCCAGCTTCAATAGTAGCGGGAGAAGAAGGGATGAGCAGTACTTC. It codes for CASFNSSGRRRDEQYF.

V gene TRBV27 combines with J gene TRBJ1-2, with D perhaps TRBD1 (5 bases). V lost 6 bases and J lost 2, with 16 bases in between. Germline values: CDR1 MNHEY, CDR2 SMNVEV (reference sequence). This CDR3 has 15 residues. The CDR3 sequence: CASRGRRGRNYGYTF. The CDR3 DNA reads as TGTGCCAGCAGGGGTCGCCGGGGCCGGAACTATGGCTACACCTTC.

The chain couples TRBV27 to TRBJ2-5, with 7 positions matching TRBD2. V shed 6 bases and J 2 bases; nucleotides not matched to a gene: 18. This CDR3 contains 18 residues. The germline gives CDR1 MNHEY, CDR2 SMNVEV (reference sequence). The CDR3 spells CASRRYVPVGTTQETQYF. CDR3 bases: TGTGCCAGCAGGAGATATGTCCCCGTTGGGACTACTCAAGAGACCCAGTACTTC.

The V gene is TRBV5-1, the J gene TRBJ2-7, with no clear D. V lost 7 bases, J lost 3 bases, and 8 bases lay in between. This CDR3 has 11 amino acids. Germline V gene lookup returns CDR1 SGHRS and CDR2 YFSETQ. The CDR3 sequence is CASAQNYEQYF. The CDR3 DNA sequence: TGCGCCAGCGCCCAGAACTACGAGCAGTACTTC. The whole variable domain, remainder taken from reference TRBV5-1 and TRBJ2-7, is KAGVTQTPRYLIKTRGQQVTLSCSPISGHRSVSWYQQTPGQGLQFLFEYFSETQRNKGNFPGRFSGRQFSNSRSEMNVSTLELGDSALYLCASAQNYEQYFGPGTRLTVT.

This chain connects TRBV2 to TRBJ2-7; no clear D. Germline V lookup: CDR1 SNHLY, CDR2 FYNNEI. The ends were cut back, 6 bases at V and 1 base at J, with 16 bases in the middle. This CDR3 contains 15 residues. The CDR3, as DNA: TGTGCCAGCAGCCAAATCCTAATCCCATCCTACGAGCAGTACTTC. It yields the protein CASSQILIPSYEQYF.

This chain connects TRBV19 to TRBJ1-4; TRBD1 is a possible D gene (5 bases). Looked up from germline, CDR1 is LNHDA and CDR2 is SQIVND (reference sequence). The CDR3 runs 12 residues. V was shortened by 8 bases and J by 3 bases, with 7 bases between the two germline ends. The CDR3 protein is CASDSANEKLFF. In nucleotides, the CDR3 is TGTGCCAGTGACAGCGCTAATGAAAAACTGTTTTTT.

The chain uses TRBV7-3 and TRBJ2-5; either TRBD1 or TRBD2 may fit D (5 bases each). Trimming took 1 base from V and 4 from J, leaving 10 bases between them. The CDR3 consists of 14 residues. Looked up from germline, CDR1 is SGHTA and CDR2 is FQGTGA. CDR3 in DNA: TGTGCCAGCAGCTTAAGTGGGGCGGGAGAGACCCAGTACTTC. It specifies CASSLSGAGETQYF. Full variable domain (remainder filled in from reference TRBV7-3 and TRBJ2-5): GAGVSQTPSNKVTEKGKYVELRCDPISGHTALYWYRQSLGQGPEFLIYFQGTGAADDSGLPNDRFFAVRPEGSVSTLKIQRTERGDSAVYLCASSLSGAGETQYFGPGTRLLVL.

This sequence joins TRBV6-1 and TRBJ2-7; D remains ambiguous. V was trimmed by 2 bases and J by 1 base, leaving 6 bases between them. Germline CDR1 is MNHNS and CDR2 is SASEGT. CDR3 size: 13 residues. CDR3 in DNA: TGTGCCAGCAGTGAAATAGGGTCCTACGAGCAGTACTTC. This encodes CASSEIGSYEQYF.

The V call is TRBV18, the J call TRBJ2-2; 7 bases are shared with TRBD2. The J segment lost 2 bases and the V segment lost 2 bases, leaving 8 bases of the junction unmatched. Germline CDR1 and CDR2: KGHSH and LQKENI. The CDR3 has 17 amino acids. The CDR3 DNA sequence: TGTGCCAGCTCACCAGGAGCACTAGCGAGTAACACCGGGGAGCTGTTTTTT. It translates to CASSPGALASNTGELFF.

This rearrangement joins TRBV27 to TRBJ2-1; 12 positions match TRBD2. Germline lookup yields CDR1 MNHEY and CDR2 SMNVEV (reference sequence). V was clipped by 5 bases and J by 15 bases; unmatched bases: 11. This CDR3 spans 14 amino acids. The CDR3 coding sequence is TGTGCCAGCAGTAACCCGTGGACTAGCGGGATAGGGTTCTTC. Protein product: CASSNPWTSGIGFF.